This paragraph covers one TCR beta chain sequence. The sample comes from a study of radiation and T cells in renal cell carcinoma. The time point was: baseline pretreatment blood. Treatment noted: 15 Gy SBRT to primary tumor, nephrectomy 4 weeks later. Assay used: immunoSEQ multiplex PCR; TCRdb lists only in-frame clones, some missing. The sample yields 130,000 or so clones, approximately 82% seen once. The receptor comes from a woman between 45 and 60 years old with renal cell carcinoma. The material sequenced was blood, taken from a patient whose treatment included radiotherapy and nephrectomy.

The CDR3 reads CASSLDRDLGGYTF. CDR3 coding DNA: TGTGCCAGCAGCTTAGACAGGGATTTAGGTGGCTACACCTTC. The gene calls are TRBV7-2 and TRBJ1-2, with TRBD1 as a possible D gene (6 bases). Germline V gene sequence: CDR1 SGHTA, CDR2 FQGNSA. This CDR3 spans 14 amino acids. V was trimmed by 1 base and J by 7 bases, leaving 13 bases between them.